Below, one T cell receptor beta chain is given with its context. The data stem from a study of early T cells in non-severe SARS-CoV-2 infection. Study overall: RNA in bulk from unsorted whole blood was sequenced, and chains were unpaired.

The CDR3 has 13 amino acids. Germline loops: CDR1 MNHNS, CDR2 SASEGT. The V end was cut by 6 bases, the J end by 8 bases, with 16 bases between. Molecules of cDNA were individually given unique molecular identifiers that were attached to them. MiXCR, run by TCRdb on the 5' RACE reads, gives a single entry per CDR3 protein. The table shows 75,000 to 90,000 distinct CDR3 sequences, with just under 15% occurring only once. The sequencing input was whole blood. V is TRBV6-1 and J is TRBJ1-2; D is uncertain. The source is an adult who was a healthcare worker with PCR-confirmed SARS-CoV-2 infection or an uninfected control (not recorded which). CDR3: CASRSVASAGYTF. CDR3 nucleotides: TGTGCCAGCAGATCCGTCGCCTCTGCCGGCTACACCTTC.